The present T cell receptor beta chain was sequenced within a study of T-cell memory formation after mild COVID-19. Study findings and constraints: That cross-reactive memory joined was suggested by some responding clones appearing in pre-infection memory. A second wave expanding day 15 to 37 was CD4+-biased; contracting clones were balanced. Among contracting clones, CD4+ were mainly CM/EM and CD8+ enriched in EMRA.

This clonotype showed up just a few times. What it binds is not known. V was clipped by 1 base and J by 11 bases, with 9 bases between them. The CDR3 runs to 11 residues. From the 5' RACE reads, TCRdb called clonotypes with MiXCR, one entry per CDR3 protein. The data contain around 410,000 distinct CDR3 sequences, about 22% of them seen just once; the ten biggest clones take up around 13%. The sample comprised PBMCs or a T cell subset sorted from them (not recorded which). The clonotype was recovered from an adult woman who had mild COVID-19 (a few samples of this study predate the infection). Cell type and time point are not known. The chain uses TRBV12-3 or TRBV12-4 and TRBJ2-7; possibly TRBD2 for D (6 bases). The CDR3 DNA follows: TGTGCCAGCAGTTTAGATAGGGAGGAGTACTTC. As protein: CASSLDREEYF.